Listed here is a single T cell receptor beta chain. Its antigen is not known. These data are taken from a study of a mutant IDH1 vaccine in newly diagnosed glioma. Using immunoSEQ multiplex PCR, the repertoire was profiled, and TCRdb retains in-frame clones only, with some absent. The sample has about 48,000 clones, more than 60% seen once. Germline CDR1 reads SEHNR; CDR2 reads FQNEAQ (reference sequence). V was pared by 5 bases and J by 0 bases, with 8 bases between. This CDR3 has 13 amino acids. The time point: week 35, safety follow-up. A single vaccine dose contained 300 ug of mutant IDH1 20-mer peptide, and topical imiquimod was used with it. Vaccination of patients was performed eight times, in weeks 1, 3, 5, 7, 11, 15, 19 and 23.

The sample consisted of PBMCs, taken from a glioma patient whose treatment included an IDH1 peptide vaccine. The receptor comes from a man aged 40-55 years with glioma. The chain is built from TRBV7-9 and TRBJ2-7; D remains unclear. The DNA for the CDR3 is TGTGCCAGCAGCGTGGATTACTCCTACGAGCAGTACTTC. Protein product: CASSVDYSYEQYF.